This T cell receptor beta chain was obtained from a study of T cells in women clearing cervical HPV infection listed by TCRdb under 2018. With respect to the entire study: Cases were about 25 women with histologically confirmed HPV16-related CIN3 or worse, including a couple of invasive cancers. Nested within Costa Rica's Guanacaste HPV Natural History Study, an exploratory proof-of-principle case-control study compared TCR repertoires across cervical HPV16 outcomes. Among cases, blood sampling occurred a median of 149 days after lesion detection, with an interquartile range of about 90 to 230 days. A median age of about 30 years was observed in cases versus roughly 38 in controls, and no significant differences in baseline characteristics were found. Five blinded duplicates per group were added as quality controls, so that approximately 60 samples were obtained: 50 or so participants and some 10 replicates. The parent cohort enrolled over 8,500 women aged 18 or older in Guanacaste, Costa Rica, in about 1993 to 1994 and followed the women for 6 to 7 years. Controls were more than 20 women whose single incident HPV16 infection cleared within 12 months without precancer or cancer developing. Cases were matched to controls by age within five years and by the year the sample was collected. HLA typing was available for only a few women, so HLA type could not be excluded as a confounder. Blood from cases was collected at the visit at which the lesion was first identified, whereas blood from controls was collected once infection was no longer detected. Findings and caveats that apply to the study as a whole: Random forest classifiers combining richness and V gene abundances distinguished cases from controls with an estimated AUC of roughly 0.8. Because the number of T cells in each sample was unknown, differences in richness could reflect differing T-cell content rather than repertoire biology. Significantly higher TCR repertoire richness was observed in CIN3+ cases than in controls across sequencing depths, whereas no difference in evenness was found. Lower TRBV6-7 relative abundance was observed in cases than in controls (around 0.11% versus 0.15%; Bonferroni P = 0.0008). The cross-sectional design could not show whether the associations came before the infection or were a result of it, and neither effector/memory subsets nor HPV-specific T cells were isolated.

TCR beta CDR3 regions were amplified by multiplex PCR using the immunoSEQ assay from an average of 1200 ng genomic DNA per sample. The assay corrected primer bias using a complete synthetic TCR repertoire to establish an amplification baseline. The amplicons were sequenced using the Illumina platform. The source study handled its data this way. Sequence errors were corrected by clustering with frequency ratios and a modified nearest-neighbor algorithm, and the sequences were then analyzed in the immunoSEQ Analyzer using IMGT gene definitions. At each rarefaction depth, TCR richness and evenness were averaged across 20 rarefaction repeats, and any sample with fewer sequences than the depth was left out. Relative abundances of V, D and J genes were compared between groups using Wilcoxon rank sum tests, with FDR correction applied. Blinded duplicates gave an intraclass correlation of under 97% for TCR richness and an average of around 83% across 70 or so gene segments. TCRdb retrieved this table from immuneACCESS and kept in-frame rearrangements only. Not all clones are present; in checked studies, unresolved V genes account for under half, and no reason is known for the remainder. V and J calls and clone size are those listed in that table; D and trimming were worked out from the DNA. The sample table on file contains approximately 44,000 clones. In total, the top ten clones hold roughly 1.2% of the sample.

Trimming takes 5 bases off V and 6 bases off J; junction bases not matched to a gene: 8. The CDR3 covers 14 residues, taking in both the cysteine and the phenylalanine. The 33 bases shown cover part of the CDR3, and their frame starts at base 1. The germline V gene sets CDR1 to KGHSH and CDR2 to LQKENI. Every participant had a single incident cervical HPV16 infection, and prevalent HPV16 infections were excluded. Cervical HPV DNA was detected with MY09/MY11 PCR, and genotyping was done with dot-blot hybridization. Fifteen mL of heparinized blood was centrifuged, after which the buffy coat was aliquoted, frozen at -30 degrees C, and then stored at -80 degrees C. QIAGEN kits were used to extract genomic DNA from buffy coat specimens. In the case of this clone: Its antigen is still unknown. The CDR3 end lies 3 residues beyond the end of the read and is filled in from the germline J gene.

The sequenced sample consisted of blood buffy coat. The sequence was collected from a woman aged 18 to 69 with a cervical HPV16 infection that either progressed to CIN3+ or cleared (not recorded which). This sequence uses TRBV18 and TRBJ1-1; 8 bases in the middle match TRBD1. The DNA read from the CDR3 is TGTGCCAGCTCAGCCCAGGGGGCGAAGGCTGAA. Translated, it reads CASSAQGAKAE. The full CDR3 is CASSAQGAKAEAFF.